The rows below give T cell receptor beta chains drawn from one sample of a study of T-cell reconstitution after alpha-beta-depleted transplantation in children. TCRdb passed the PCR reads through MiXCR, listing each CDR3 protein once. The sample consists of hundreds of thousands of distinct CDR3 sequences, around 9.6% of them appearing once. Sequenced here: PBMCs from the stem cell graft donor, sampled from the stem cell graft. The receptors here all came from a human donor who donated a stem cell graft to a child with acute lymphoblastic leukemia. The conserved cysteine and the conserved F or W are not part of the CDR3 here. Fields, in order: J gene, V gene, CDR3 protein.

J: TRBJ2-3
V: TRBV5-1
CDR3: ASSDASRDNTDTQY

J: TRBJ1-2
V: TRBV6-5
CDR3: ASSTVGGYGYGYT

J: TRBJ2-1
V: TRBV6-1
CDR3: ATSWRTYNEQF

J: TRBJ2-3
V: TRBV18
CDR3: ASSPEGWDTQY

J: TRBJ1-4
V: TRBV12-3/TRBV12-4
CDR3: ASSRTGQFEKLF

J: TRBJ1-6
V: TRBV20-1
CDR3: SARDNTGRAPWPLH

J: TRBJ2-1
V: TRBV4-2
CDR3: ASSQEGAESNEQF

J: TRBJ1-4
V: TRBV30
CDR3: AWSGQGTNEKLF

J: TRBJ2-1
V: TRBV5-1
CDR3: ASSIGAGQGFDEQF

J: TRBJ2-1
V: TRBV6-2/TRBV6-3
CDR3: ASSYSRTGLNEQF

J: TRBJ2-2
V: TRBV4-3
CDR3: ASSLTRGGGELF

J: TRBJ2-1
V: TRBV11-2
CDR3: ASSLDQGAMNEQF

J: TRBJ2-2
V: TRBV4-2
CDR3: ASSQDRASVTTGELF

J: TRBJ2-3
V: TRBV21-1
CDR3: ASSKNQDLLLISTDTQY

J: TRBJ2-3
V: TRBV5-6
CDR3: ASSRAGANTDTQY

J: TRBJ2-1
V: TRBV6-2/TRBV6-3
CDR3: ASSYSETDYNEQF

J: TRBJ2-2
V: TRBV18
CDR3: ASSPSSQGGTGELF

J: TRBJ1-5
V: TRBV12-3/TRBV12-4
CDR3: ASSPVRGLGNQPQH

J: TRBJ1-3
V: TRBV12-3/TRBV12-4
CDR3: ASSIHRPASGNTIY

J: TRBJ2-5
V: TRBV27
CDR3: ASSLTQGAMETQY

J: TRBJ1-2
V: TRBV4-3
CDR3: ASSQADGPGGGYT

J: TRBJ1-5
V: TRBV2
CDR3: ASSDFDGYQPQH

J: TRBJ1-5
V: TRBV19
CDR3: ASSINFNQPQH

J: TRBJ1-6
V: TRBV7-9
CDR3: ASSPGGGVFLLH

J: TRBJ1-1
V: TRBV6-5
CDR3: ASRSGDWSEAF

J: TRBJ2-1
V: TRBV11-3
CDR3: ASSLEPGLVEF

J: TRBJ1-3
V: TRBV4-3
CDR3: ASSQGTENSGNTIY

J: TRBJ2-5
V: TRBV29-1
CDR3: SVVRTAETQY

J: TRBJ2-3
V: TRBV5-4
CDR3: ATSVAVNTDTQY

J: TRBJ2-5
V: TRBV6-5
CDR3: ASSYDLLKTQY

J: TRBJ1-2
V: TRBV12-3/TRBV12-4
CDR3: ASTPSWGAERHGYT

J: TRBJ1-5
V: TRBV11-2
CDR3: ASSVTGFQPQH